The 30 T cell receptor beta chains reported below all come from one sample, sequenced in a study of CD8 T cells in ankylosing spondylitis. Study outcomes and limitations: Blood of patients with ankylosing spondylitis appeared to be characterized by a TCR beta motif of eight highly homologous variants.

No antigen is known for these receptors. MiXCR, applied by TCRdb to the 5' RACE reads, yields one record per CDR3 protein. This repertoire shows fewer than 550,000 distinct CDR3 sequences, about 5% found once; its top ten account for around 3.5%. The sample was blood, either unsorted or a sorted T cell fraction (not recorded which). All receptors come from a male donor with ankylosing spondylitis.

In its sample, this clonotype was seen many times. The CDR3 sequence: CASSVLEPDRMHYGYTF. The CDR3 bases are TGTGCCAGCAGTGTTCTTGAACCGGACAGGATGCACTATGGCTACACCTTC. This chain uses TRBV6-2 or TRBV6-3 with TRBJ1-2, with 7 bases matching TRBD1. Germline V gene data show CDR1 as MNHEY and CDR2 as SVGEGT. CDR3 length equals 17 residues. The J segment lost 3 bases and the V segment lost 5 bases, leaving 15 bases of the junction unmatched.

This clonotype occurred many times. The chain uses TRBV27 and TRBJ2-7; tentatively, D is TRBD1 or TRBD2 (5 bases each). The CDR3 is 14 residues long. Germline V CDR1 and CDR2: MNHEY, SMNVEV (reference sequence). The V gene lost 5 bases and the J gene lost 5 bases, with 16 bases spanning the gap. The CDR3 sequence is CASSQLWGSHEQYF. CDR3 bases: TGTGCCAGCAGTCAGTTATGGGGGAGCCACGAGCAGTACTTC.

At least ten counts were recorded for this clonotype. The V call is TRBV28, the J call TRBJ2-2; 7 bases line up with TRBD1. Germline V lookup: CDR1 MDHEN, CDR2 SYDVKM. The V gene end was trimmed by 5 bases and the J gene end by 1 base; junction bases not matched to a gene: 4. The CDR3 runs to 15 residues. This CDR3 is CASSKRTGNTGELFF. The CDR3 DNA is TGTGCCAGCAGTAAACGGACAGGGAACACCGGGGAGCTGTTTTTT.

This clonotype was observed many times. The junction departs from the called germline gene at one end, perhaps through a read error. The chain combines TRBV20-1 with TRBJ2-1, with D possibly called TRBD1 or TRBD2 (6 bases each). Germline V gene data show CDR1 as DFQATT and CDR2 as SNEGSKA (reference sequence). The CDR3 is 11 amino acids. The CDR3 DNA reads as TGCAGTGCTAGAGATAGAGGGGGACTGGGCTTC. Protein: CSARDRGGLGF.

Many counts were recorded for this clonotype. J is TRBJ1-2 and V is TRBV15, with no clear D. The length of the CDR3 is 13 residues. The V end was cut by 3 bases, the J end by 6 bases, with 11 bases between. Germline lookup yields CDR1 LNHNV and CDR2 YYDKDF (reference sequence). The CDR3 sequence: CATSRGFGDGYTF. As DNA, the CDR3 is TGTGCCACCAGCAGGGGGTTCGGGGATGGCTACACCTTC. Based on the CDR3 plus reference TRBV15 and TRBJ1-2, the full variable domain is DAMVIQNPRYQVTQFGKPVTLSCSQTLNHNVMYWYQQKSSQAPKLLFHYYDKDFNNEADTPDNFQSRRPNTSFCFLDIRSPGLGDTAMYLCATSRGFGDGYTFGSGTRLTVV.

In this sample, this clonotype turned up many times. The chain is built from TRBV15 and TRBJ2-1, with D unclear. Germline V gene lookup returns CDR1 LNHNV and CDR2 YYDKDF (reference sequence). This CDR3 is built from 13 residues. V lost 3 bases, J lost 2 bases, and 5 bases lay in between. CDR3 DNA sequence: TGTGCCACCAGCAGCGATACCTACAATGAGCAGTTCTTC. It encodes CATSSDTYNEQFF.

In its sample, this clonotype was seen many times. V gene TRBV29-1 combines with J gene TRBJ2-3; D might be TRBD2 (5 bases). Deletions cut 4 bases from V and 3 bases from J, with 11 bases between. Per the germline V gene, CDR1 is SQVTM and CDR2 is ANQGSEA. The CDR3 runs 13 residues. This chain's CDR3 is CSVGGLTTDTQYF. The CDR3, as DNA: TGCAGCGTTGGAGGACTTACGACAGATACGCAGTATTTT.

This clonotype was detected ten times or more. The rearrangement uses TRBV20-1 and TRBJ2-1, with 10 bases matching TRBD2. V dropped 4 bases and J dropped 4; count of bases not matched to a gene: 13. CDR1 is DFQATT and CDR2 is SNEGSKA in the germline V gene (reference sequence). The CDR3 runs 17 residues. The chain's CDR3 is CSAKPRLAGYPYNEQFF. The CDR3 DNA follows: TGCAGTGCTAAACCCCGACTAGCGGGCTACCCTTACAATGAGCAGTTCTTC.

A few counts support this clonotype. The chain has TRBV5-6 and TRBJ2-1, with D possibly being TRBD2 (5 bases). The V gene lost 6 bases and the J gene lost 6 bases, with 13 bases spanning the gap. The CDR3 sequence is 13 residues long. Germline V gene lookup returns CDR1 SGHDT and CDR2 YYEEEE. The CDR3, as DNA: TGTGCCAGCACAAGACTACAGCTCAATGAGCAGTTCTTC. Translated: CASTRLQLNEQFF.

This clonotype was seen at least ten times. The CDR3 DNA reads TGTGCCAGCAGCCCCCGAATGAACACCGGGGAGCTGTTTTTT. Its protein product is CASSPRMNTGELFF. The chain is built from TRBV7-8 and TRBJ2-2; D remains ambiguous. Germline CDR1 SGHVS, CDR2 FQNEAQ. The CDR3 extends over 14 amino acids. Between the trimmed V and J ends, which lost 5 bases and 1 base, there was a span of 8 bases.

This clonotype was seen ten or more times. J is TRBJ2-3 and V is TRBV18; weak D call: TRBD2 (6 bases). V shed 4 bases and J shed 1 base, with 12 bases lying between them. Germline-derived CDR1 and CDR2 are KGHSH and LQKENI. The CDR3 is made up of 15 amino acids. The CDR3 spells CASSQTGGRTDTQYF. DNA of the CDR3: TGTGCCAGCTCACAAACAGGAGGGCGCACAGATACGCAGTATTTT. The variable domain in full, completed from reference TRBV18 and TRBJ2-3, reads NAGVMQNPRHLVRRRGQEARLRCSPMKGHSHVYWYRQLPEEGLKFMVYLQKENIIDESGMPKERFSAEFPKEGPSILRIQQVVRGDSAAYFCASSQTGGRTDTQYFGPGTRLTVL.

This clonotype appeared many times. CDR3 in amino acids: CASSSGRQANSPLHF. The CDR3 region has the DNA TGTGCCAGCAGTTCTGGTCGACAGGCGAATTCACCCCTCCACTTT. V usage is TRBV27 and J usage is TRBJ1-6; perhaps TRBD1 as D (6 bases). CDR3 length equals 15 residues. The germline V and J ends were trimmed by 4 bases and 7 bases, with 14 bases remaining between them. Germline loops: CDR1 MNHEY, CDR2 SMNVEV (reference sequence).

Ten or more counts support this clonotype. The chain is built from TRBV7-9 and TRBJ1-3; D gene ambiguous. V shed 4 bases and J shed 0 bases, with 7 bases lying between them. The CDR3 runs to 14 residues. Looked up from germline, CDR1 is SEHNR and CDR2 is FQNEAQ (reference sequence). The CDR3 sequence: CASSSQSSGNTIYF. CDR3 in DNA: TGTGCCAGCAGCTCTCAGAGCTCTGGAAACACCATATATTTT.

This chain joins TRBV7-8 and TRBJ1-2; D gene ambiguous. Germline V gene lookup returns CDR1 SGHVS and CDR2 FQNEAQ. V shed 1 base and J shed 4 bases, with 13 bases lying between them. The CDR3 loop spans 15 amino acids. The CDR3 loop is CASSLDGRYSYGYTF. The CDR3 DNA sequence: TGTGCCAGCAGCTTAGATGGGAGGTATTCCTATGGCTACACCTTC.

At least ten counts were recorded for this clonotype. This chain connects TRBV6-6 to TRBJ2-3, with D uncertain. Germline V gives CDR1 MNHNY, CDR2 SVGAGI (reference sequence). Trimming cost V 5 bases and J 6 bases, with 6 bases left between them. The CDR3 sequence is 11 residues long. The CDR3 loop reads CASSDMDTQYF. The DNA of the CDR3 is TGTGCCAGCAGTGACATGGATACGCAGTATTTT.

This clonotype has ten or more counts. The chain has TRBV7-2 and TRBJ2-5; perhaps TRBD2 as D (6 bases). Germline assignment: CDR1 SGHTA and CDR2 FQGNSA. The CDR3 runs to 13 residues. V lost 3 bases to trimming and J lost 7 bases, with 12 bases between them. DNA for the CDR3: TGTGCCAGCAGCTTGGAGGGCGTCGGGACCCAGTACTTC. This gives the protein CASSLEGVGTQYF.

This clonotype has a handful of counts. The chain's CDR3 is CASSPVSAGRQPQHF. CDR3 coding DNA: TGTGCCAGCAGCCCCGTGAGCGCGGGTCGTCAGCCCCAGCATTTT. The chain is built from TRBV4-2 and TRBJ1-5; D gene ambiguous. Trimming pared 4 bases from V and 6 bases from J, leaving 16 bases between. The CDR3 covers 15 residues. Germline V gene lookup returns CDR1 LGHNA and CDR2 YNFKEQ.

This clonotype showed up many times. This chain joins TRBV12-3 or TRBV12-4 and TRBJ1-5; D call uncertain. The CDR3 runs 13 residues. Trimming removed 4 bases from V and 6 bases from J, with 10 bases in between. The CDR3 region is CASSSGVRQPQHF. CDR3 DNA sequence: TGTGCCAGCAGTTCCGGGGTACGTCAGCCCCAGCATTTT.

This clonotype was seen a few times. V gene TRBV4-1 combines with J gene TRBJ2-7; 9 bases are a match to TRBD1. V gave up 5 bases and J gave up 5 bases; unmatched junction bases: 7. The CDR3 totals 14 residues. The germline CDR1 and CDR2 sequences are MGHRA and YSYEKL. In nucleotides, the CDR3 is TGCGCCAGCAGCGATTCCGGGACAGGGAACGAGCAGTACTTC. Protein sequence: CASSDSGTGNEQYF.

This clonotype showed up many times. The chain uses TRBV12-3 or TRBV12-4 and TRBJ1-3; no clear D. CDR3 size: 14 residues. Trimming shortened V by 5 bases and J by 3 bases, and 11 bases separated the two germline ends. The CDR3 DNA reads as TGTGCCAGCAGTCCTACATATTTTGGAAACACCATATATTTT. This translates into CASSPTYFGNTIYF.

V and J are TRBV6-2 or TRBV6-3 and TRBJ1-2; D is unresolved. CDR3 length equals 13 residues. Per germline, CDR1 MNHEY and CDR2 SVGEGT. The V gene lost 2 bases and the J gene lost 3 bases, with 7 bases spanning the gap. The CDR3 sequence: CASSYDRHYGYTF. CDR3 nucleotides: TGTGCCAGCAGTTACGACCGGCACTATGGCTACACCTTC.

This clonotype was detected many times. The chain employs TRBV7-9 and TRBJ2-7, with D perhaps TRBD1 or TRBD2 (6 bases each). The CDR3 totals 14 residues. The germline V and J ends were trimmed by 4 bases and 4 bases, with 14 bases remaining between them. Germline values: CDR1 SEHNR, CDR2 FQNEAQ (reference sequence). DNA of the CDR3: TGTGCCAGCAGCTGGGACACCGGGGGTTACGAGCAGTACTTC. Its translation: CASSWDTGGYEQYF.

This clonotype was seen ten or more times. The CDR3: CSVVSGIGYGYTF. The DNA of the CDR3 is TGCAGCGTTGTGTCGGGGATCGGCTATGGCTACACCTTC. The chain employs TRBV29-1 and TRBJ1-2; D gene ambiguous. Germline assignment: CDR1 SQVTM and CDR2 ANQGSEA. V dropped 4 bases and J dropped 4 bases, with 13 bases sitting between them. The CDR3 totals 13 residues. Filled out from reference TRBV29-1 and TRBJ1-2, the complete variable domain reads SAVISQKPSRDICQRGTSLTIQCQVDSQVTMMFWYRQQPGQSLTLIATANQGSEATYESGFVIDKFPISRPNLTFSTLTVSNMSPEDSSIYLCSVVSGIGYGYTFGSGTRLTVV.

At least ten counts were recorded for this clonotype. This chain links TRBV5-1 with TRBJ1-1; D remains ambiguous. This CDR3 region has 14 residues. The germline CDR1 and CDR2 sequences are SGHRS and YFSETQ. V was pared by 0 bases and J by 1 base, with 7 bases between. The CDR3 nucleotides read TGCGCCAGCAGCTTGGTGGAGACGAACACTGAAGCTTTCTTT. The encoded protein is CASSLVETNTEAFF.

This clonotype was observed a handful of times. V is TRBV28 and J is TRBJ2-7, with 10 bases identical to TRBD2. Trimming cost V 3 bases and J 0 bases; bases outside gene matches: 5. This CDR3 is 16 amino acids long. CDR1 is MDHEN, CDR2 SYDVKM, per germline. CDR3: CASSFSAGGPSYEQYF. CDR3 DNA: TGTGCCAGCAGTTTTTCAGCGGGAGGGCCCTCCTACGAGCAGTACTTC.

In its sample, this clonotype was seen many times. The rearrangement links TRBV4-3 to TRBJ2-2; D may match TRBD1 or TRBD2 (6 bases each). The CDR3 runs 16 residues. Germline CDR1 and CDR2: LGHNA and YSLEER. V gave up 1 base and J gave up 0 bases, with 9 bases separating them. For the CDR3, the DNA is TGCGCCAGCAGCCAAGTGGGGGGCCCGAACACCGGGGAGCTGTTTTTT. The encoded protein is CASSQVGGPNTGELFF.

This clonotype was seen repeatedly, ten times or more. This chain uses TRBV28 with TRBJ2-5; TRBD1 matches 7 bases. V lost 10 bases and J lost 5; bases outside the gene matches: 10. This CDR3 is 13 amino acids long. Germline values: CDR1 MDHEN, CDR2 SYDVKM. CDR3 in amino acids: CATLLTGRETQYF. DNA for the CDR3: TGTGCCACCCTATTGACAGGGCGGGAGACCCAGTACTTC.

This clonotype was detected many times. V and J are TRBV7-9 and TRBJ1-6, with TRBD1 as a possible D gene (5 bases). With 0 bases removed from V and 6 bases from J, the gap between germline ends came to 15 bases. CDR3 length equals 17 residues. Germline V CDR1 and CDR2: SEHNR, FQNEAQ (reference sequence). CDR3 sequence reads: CASSLARPETANSPLHF. DNA of the CDR3: TGTGCCAGCAGCTTAGCAAGGCCCGAGACAGCTAATTCACCCCTCCACTTT. Together with reference TRBV7-9 and TRBJ1-6, the CDR3 gives the full variable domain: DTGVSQNPRHKITKRGQNVTFRCDPISEHNRLYWYRQTLGQGPEFLTYFQNEAQLEKSRLLSDRFSAERPKGSFSTLEIQRTEQGDSAMYLCASSLARPETANSPLHFGNGTRLTVT.

This clonotype was counted many times. The chain links TRBV6-5 to TRBJ2-5; D may correspond to TRBD1 or TRBD2 (5 bases each). CDR1 MNHEY and CDR2 SVGAGI come from the germline V gene. The CDR3 consists of 16 residues. The V end lost 1 base, the J end lost 7 bases, and 19 bases lay between the germline ends. Here the CDR3 reads CASSYWKSGAGGTQYF. The CDR3 DNA reads as TGTGCCAGCAGTTACTGGAAATCCGGGGCCGGCGGGACCCAGTACTTC.

The chain joins TRBV5-5 to TRBJ2-1; the D is unclear. Germline CDR1 reads SGHKS; CDR2 reads YYEKEE (reference sequence). The CDR3 totals 15 residues. Trimming pared 4 bases from V and 12 bases from J, leaving 23 bases between. CDR3 sequence: CASSLNLGRNSWQFF. DNA of the CDR3: TGTGCCAGCAGCCTGAACCTAGGAAGGAACTCGTGGCAGTTCTTC.